The 20 T cell receptor beta chains presented below share a single source sample, sequenced in a study of blood T cell repertoires in COVID-19. TCRdb keeps only in-frame clones here, not all; method: immunoSEQ multiplex PCR. This table holds tens of thousands of clones, roughly 80% found once. The source material was peripheral blood. The receptor set was obtained from a woman older than 75 with acute or convalescent COVID-19.

This clone has a handful of counts. V is TRBV15 and J is TRBJ1-2; D might be TRBD1 (5 bases). The CDR3 spans 15 residues. Trimming removed 4 bases at V and 3 bases at J, with 15 bases between. The germline V gene has CDR1 LNHNV and CDR2 YYDKDF (reference sequence). The CDR3 nucleotides read TGTGCCACCAGCAACAGCTGGGGGGGGGACTATGGCTACACCTTC. It is translated as CATSNSWGGDYGYTF.

The genes are TRBV5-1 and TRBJ2-1; 9 bases align to TRBD2. Per germline, CDR1 SGHRS and CDR2 YFSETQ. The CDR3 has 17 amino acids. With 0 bases clipped from V and 0 bases from J, the junction kept 4 bases outside the gene matches. CDR3 sequence reads: CASSLASLAGSYNEQFF. The CDR3 bases are TGCGCCAGCAGCTTGGCTTCACTAGCGGGCTCCTACAATGAGCAGTTCTTC.

The chain joins TRBV7-9 to TRBJ2-7, with D perhaps TRBD2 (6 bases). Germline CDR1 reads SEHNR; CDR2 reads FQNEAQ (reference sequence). Trimming stripped 5 bases from V and 4 bases from J, with 9 bases between. The CDR3 covers 12 residues. The CDR3 here is CASSRGGYEQYF. The CDR3 coding sequence is TGTGCCAGCAGCCGAGGAGGGTACGAGCAGTACTTC.

The rearrangement links TRBV5-1 to TRBJ2-1; tentatively, D is TRBD1 (6 bases). This CDR3 is 16 amino acids long. V lost 4 bases and J lost 4, with 18 bases in between. The germline V gene has CDR1 SGHRS and CDR2 YFSETQ. The CDR3 sequence: CASSPSPQGAYNEQFF. DNA of the CDR3: TGCGCCAGCAGCCCATCCCCACAGGGAGCATACAATGAGCAGTTCTTC.

The chain is built from TRBV11-3 and TRBJ2-2; no clear D. This CDR3 comprises 15 residues. Trimming stripped 1 base from V and 1 base from J, with 7 bases between. Germline CDR1 SGHNT, CDR2 YENEEA. As DNA, the CDR3 is TGTGCCAGCAGCTTAGTTGCCGGGAACACCGGGGAGCTGTTTTTT. This gives the protein CASSLVAGNTGELFF. Together with reference TRBV11-3 and TRBJ2-2, the CDR3 gives the full variable domain: EAGVVQSPRYKIIEKKQPVAFWCNPISGHNTLYWYLQNLGQGPELLIRYENEEAVDDSQLPKDRFSAERLKGVDSTLKIQPAELGDSAVYLCASSLVAGNTGELFFGEGSRLTVL.

The chain carries TRBV19 and TRBJ2-4; a possible D gene is TRBD1 (6 bases). Trimming took 3 bases from V and 0 from J, leaving 15 bases between them. The CDR3 consists of 17 residues. Germline CDR1 LNHDA, CDR2 SQIVND (reference sequence). CDR3 sequence (DNA): TGTGCCAGTAGTATTATAGGACAGAGAGTAGCCAAAAACATTCAGTACTTC. Protein sequence: CASSIIGQRVAKNIQYF.

This chain connects TRBV3-1 (or the pseudogene TRBV3-2) to TRBJ2-2; 8 bases map to TRBD2. With 8 bases clipped from V and 3 bases from J, the junction kept 5 bases outside the gene matches. Germline V gene lookup returns CDR1 LGHDT and CDR2 YNNKEL (reference sequence). This CDR3 comprises 14 residues. CDR3 amino acids: CASRYGGDTGELFF. The CDR3 region has the DNA TGTGCCAGCCGCTACGGGGGGGACACCGGGGAGCTGTTTTTT.

The chain joins TRBV19 to TRBJ2-5; 9 positions agree with TRBD1. V lost 7 bases and J lost 6; bases outside the gene matches: 12. Germline CDR1 LNHDA, CDR2 SQIVND (reference sequence). The CDR3 has 15 residues. CDR3: CASTDLPGQGQTQYF. The CDR3, as DNA: TGTGCCAGTACCGACTTACCGGGACAGGGACAGACCCAGTACTTC.

This chain connects TRBV6-2 or TRBV6-3 to TRBJ2-7; a possible D gene is TRBD1 (6 bases). Germline V CDR1 and CDR2: MNHEY, SVGEGT. The CDR3 sequence is 17 residues long. With 2 bases removed from V and 1 base from J, the gap between germline ends came to 18 bases. The CDR3 DNA is TGTGCCAGCAGTTACGTCGGCTACAGGGTCCCATCCTACGAGCAGTACTTC. Residues: CASSYVGYRVPSYEQYF.

The genes are TRBV6-2 or TRBV6-3 and TRBJ2-1; 8 bases line up with TRBD2. The J segment lost 7 bases and the V segment lost 0 bases, leaving 14 bases of the junction unmatched. CDR1 and CDR2 (germline): MNHEY, SVGEGT. This CDR3 has 18 residues. The CDR3 region is CASSYSYRVSGKENEQFF. CDR3 nucleotide sequence: TGTGCCAGCAGTTACTCCTACCGTGTTAGCGGGAAAGAAAATGAGCAGTTCTTC.

This chain joins TRBV15 and TRBJ2-2; no reliable D call. Germline lookup yields CDR1 LNHNV and CDR2 YYDKDF (reference sequence). The V end was cut by 1 base, the J end by 1 base, with 10 bases between. This CDR3 is 16 amino acids long. The chain's CDR3 is CATSRGSTGNTGELFF. CDR3 DNA: TGTGCCACCAGCAGAGGATCTACCGGGAACACCGGGGAGCTGTTTTTT.

This chain joins TRBV7-2 and TRBJ2-7; 12 bases map to TRBD2. Germline V gene lookup returns CDR1 SGHTA and CDR2 FQGNSA. The CDR3 loop spans 15 amino acids. Germline trimming cut 5 bases from V and 0 bases from J; bases unmatched to any gene: 2. The CDR3 loop reads CASSTGLAGSYEQYF. CDR3 DNA sequence: TGTGCCAGCAGCACGGGACTAGCGGGCTCCTACGAGCAGTACTTC.

The V gene is TRBV18, the J gene TRBJ2-6; possibly TRBD2 for D (6 bases). V was clipped by 3 bases and J by 2 bases, with 8 bases between them. CDR3 length equals 15 residues. Germline loops: CDR1 KGHSH, CDR2 LQKENI. DNA for the CDR3: TGTGCCAGCTCACCGGAGGGGACTGGGGCCAACGTCCTGACTTTC. This codes for CASSPEGTGANVLTF.

The chain has TRBV30 and TRBJ2-7, with 8 positions matching TRBD1. CDR1 is GTSNPN, CDR2 SVGIG, per germline (reference sequence). The junction had 1 base not matched to a gene; V was cut back by 7 bases and J by 2 bases. The CDR3 is 11 amino acids. The CDR3 nucleotides are TGTGCCTCAGGGGGCCCCTACGAGCAGTACTTC. It yields the protein CASGGPYEQYF.

The rearrangement links TRBV19 to TRBJ2-2, with D perhaps matching TRBD1 (6 bases). Trimming took off 2 bases at V and 7 bases at J, with 8 bases between the two ends. There are 13 residues in the CDR3. Per germline, CDR1 LNHDA and CDR2 SQIVND (reference sequence). In nucleotides, the CDR3 is TGTGCCAGTAGTATATTCAGGGGCGGGGAGCTGTTTTTT. It yields the protein CASSIFRGGELFF.

The V gene is TRBV5-5, the J gene TRBJ1-4, with a weak D call TRBD1 (5 bases). The CDR3 is 15 amino acids. Germline V gene sequence: CDR1 SGHKS, CDR2 YYEKEE (reference sequence). The V gene lost 0 bases and the J gene lost 7 bases, with 13 bases spanning the gap. As DNA, the CDR3 is TGTGCCAGCAGCTTGGATCCAGGGCGGGGTGAAAAACTGTTTTTT. This encodes CASSLDPGRGEKLFF.

CDR3 DNA: TGTGCCAGCTCAGGAGGGACTAATGAAAAACTGTTTTTT. Residues: CASSGGTNEKLFF. The V and J genes are TRBV18 and TRBJ1-4, with unresolved D. CDR3 length equals 13 residues. Trimming removed 5 bases from V and 2 bases from J, with 6 bases in between. Germline V gene lookup returns CDR1 KGHSH and CDR2 LQKENI.

The rearrangement joins TRBV11-3 to TRBJ2-2; tentatively, D is TRBD2 (6 bases). CDR1 is SGHNT and CDR2 is YENEEA in the germline V gene. V was shortened by 4 bases and J by 6 bases, with 30 bases between the two germline ends. CDR3 length: 20 residues. The CDR3 loop is CASSSAKGGPTGSLAGELFF. The CDR3 nucleotides are TGTGCCAGCAGCTCCGCTAAGGGCGGGCCCACCGGGAGTTTAGCCGGGGAGCTGTTTTTT. The full variable domain, completed using reference TRBV11-3 and TRBJ2-2, is EAGVVQSPRYKIIEKKQPVAFWCNPISGHNTLYWYLQNLGQGPELLIRYENEEAVDDSQLPKDRFSAERLKGVDSTLKIQPAELGDSAVYLCASSSAKGGPTGSLAGELFFGEGSRLTVL.

The gene calls are TRBV5-1 and TRBJ1-2; no definite D call. Trimming took off 5 bases at V and 0 bases at J, with 11 bases between the two ends. The CDR3 consists of 14 residues. CDR1 and CDR2 from the germline V gene are SGHRS and YFSETQ. The CDR3 is CASRQQPSNYGYTF. In DNA, the CDR3 is TGCGCCAGCAGACAACAGCCATCTAACTATGGCTACACCTTC.

The chain couples TRBV3-1 (or the pseudogene TRBV3-2) to TRBJ2-6, with D perhaps TRBD2 (6 bases). This CDR3 contains 13 residues. V lost 4 bases and J lost 12, with 13 bases in between. CDR1 is LGHDT, CDR2 YNNKEL, per germline (reference sequence). The CDR3: CASSRMEGSVLTF. CDR3 in DNA: TGTGCCAGCAGCCGGATGGAGGGTTCCGTCCTGACTTTC.